This T cell receptor (beta chain) is from a study of shared clonotypes between healthy human individuals. This CDR3 has 17 residues. Trimming took 3 bases from V and 2 from J; bases not matched to a gene: 10. Germline V gives CDR1 KGHSH, CDR2 LQKENI. The study's findings and limits: Specimens sampled were limited to blood, with tissue repertoires likely differing.

Turning to this clone: What it binds is unknown.

Generated by immunoSEQ multiplex PCR, the TCRdb table keeps only in-frame clones and is missing some. Of a few million clones listed, over 85% are singletons. The donors were adults (healthy and HIV-negative) with no recent acute infections or vaccinations. The chain joins TRBV18 to TRBJ2-7; TRBD2 agrees at 10 bases. The source of this sequence is a young man in good health. The sequenced sample was naive CD4+ T cells sorted from blood. Subset meaning: CD45RA+ positively selected. The CDR3 DNA reads TGTGCCAGCTCACCTCCTCCTACAGGGACTAGCGCCTACGAGCAGTACTTC. It encodes CASSPPPTGTSAYEQYF.